This T cell receptor (beta chain) comes out of a study of shared clonotypes between healthy human individuals. As for the study in general: The donors, a couple of women and a few men, were aged 18 to 49.

This clone occurred once. V was pared by 0 bases and J by 3 bases, with 11 bases between. Germline loops: CDR1 SQVTM, CDR2 ANQGSEA. The CDR3 length is 15 residues. It was at deep level that the assay was run. The authors sequenced unsorted PBMC DNA on ten immunoSEQ deep assay plates. Sequenced by immunoSEQ multiplex PCR; TCRdb stores in-frame clones only, minus some. The sample has roughly 500,000 clones, roughly 80% seen once. Genomic DNA for unsorted samples, which was extracted with the QIAamp DNA Blood Mini kit, came from some 90 million PBMCs. The specimen sequenced was PBMCs. The chain links TRBV29-1 to TRBJ1-4; TRBD1 is a possible D gene (5 bases). This clonotype originated in a woman aged 40 to 50 in good health. Some clones in this sample may be carry-over from other donors' samples. DNA for the CDR3: TGCAGCGTTGAAGAGGGGGGGGTGGCTAATGAAAAACTGTTTTTT. This sequence encodes CSVEEGGVANEKLFF.